This T cell receptor beta chain was sequenced for a study of blood T cells in healthy people across ages. The authors ran a second PCR of roughly 6 to 12 cycles using a sample-barcoded 5' primer and a J-beta primer mix. TCRdb fed the 5' RACE reads into MiXCR, producing one record per CDR3 protein. This table has over 750,000 distinct CDR3 sequences, 20% to 30% appearing once. The length of the CDR3 is 15 residues. In germline, CDR1 is PRHDT, CDR2 FYEKMQ (reference sequence). The junction had 5 bases not matched to a gene; V was cut back by 5 bases and J by 3 bases. Only a few counts were recorded for this clonotype. Extraction yielded at least 5 micrograms of total RNA per sample. This same sample was also part of a study on T cells of mothers and their children. This second report adds: The extracted RNA was employed in its entirety for cDNA synthesis, at about 1.5 ug per 15 ul. The yield was over 9.5 million TCR beta CDR3 reads from each mother and some 3 million from each child. Researchers report slightly higher, though non-significant, overlap in related mother-child pairs than in unrelated pairs.

The chain recombines TRBV13 with TRBJ2-1, with 9 bases identical to TRBD2. The TCR sequence derives from a boy younger than 18 in good health. The sample was blood. CDR3 DNA sequence: TGTGCCAGCAGCCCTAGCGGGGTTGGCTACAATGAGCAGTTCTTC. Its translation: CASSPSGVGYNEQFF.